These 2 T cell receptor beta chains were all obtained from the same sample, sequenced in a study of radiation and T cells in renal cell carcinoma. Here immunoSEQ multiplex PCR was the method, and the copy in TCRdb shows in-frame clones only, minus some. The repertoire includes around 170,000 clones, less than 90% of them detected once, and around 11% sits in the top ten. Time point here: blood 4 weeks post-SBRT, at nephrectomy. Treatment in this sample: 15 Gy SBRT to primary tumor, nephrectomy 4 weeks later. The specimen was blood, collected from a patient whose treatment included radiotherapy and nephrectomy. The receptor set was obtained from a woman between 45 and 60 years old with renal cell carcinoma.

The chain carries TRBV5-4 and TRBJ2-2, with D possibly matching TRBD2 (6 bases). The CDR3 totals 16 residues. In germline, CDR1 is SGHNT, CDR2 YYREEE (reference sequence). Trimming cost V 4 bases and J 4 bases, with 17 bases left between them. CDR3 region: CASSPLGGEITGELFF. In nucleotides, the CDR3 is TGTGCCAGCAGCCCATTAGGCGGGGAGATCACCGGGGAGCTGTTTTTT.

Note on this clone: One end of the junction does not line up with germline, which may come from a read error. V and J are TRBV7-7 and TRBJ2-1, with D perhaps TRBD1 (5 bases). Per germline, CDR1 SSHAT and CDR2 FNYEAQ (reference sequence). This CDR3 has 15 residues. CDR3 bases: TGTGCTAGCAGCTTAGGAAGGGGCTCCTACAATGAGCAGTTCTTC. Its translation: CASSLGRGSYNEQFF.